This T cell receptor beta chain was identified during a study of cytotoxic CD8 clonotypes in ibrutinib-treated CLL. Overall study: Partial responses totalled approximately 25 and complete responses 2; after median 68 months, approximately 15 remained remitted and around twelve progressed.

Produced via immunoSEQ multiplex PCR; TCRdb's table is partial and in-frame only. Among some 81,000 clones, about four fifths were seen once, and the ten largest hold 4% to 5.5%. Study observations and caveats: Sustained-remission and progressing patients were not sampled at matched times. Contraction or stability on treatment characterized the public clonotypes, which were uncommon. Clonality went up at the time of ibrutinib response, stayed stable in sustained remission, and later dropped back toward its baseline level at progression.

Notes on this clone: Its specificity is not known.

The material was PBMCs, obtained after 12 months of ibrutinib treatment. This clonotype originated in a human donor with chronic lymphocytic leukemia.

CDR3 region: CASSEARPYNSPLHF. The CDR3 DNA reads as TGTGCCAGCAGTGAAGCCAGGCCCTATAATTCACCCCTCCACTTT. The chain links TRBV2 to TRBJ1-6; D not certain. The CDR3 length is 15 residues. The germline V and J ends were trimmed by 0 bases and 2 bases, with 5 bases remaining between them. Germline V lookup: CDR1 SNHLY, CDR2 FYNNEI.